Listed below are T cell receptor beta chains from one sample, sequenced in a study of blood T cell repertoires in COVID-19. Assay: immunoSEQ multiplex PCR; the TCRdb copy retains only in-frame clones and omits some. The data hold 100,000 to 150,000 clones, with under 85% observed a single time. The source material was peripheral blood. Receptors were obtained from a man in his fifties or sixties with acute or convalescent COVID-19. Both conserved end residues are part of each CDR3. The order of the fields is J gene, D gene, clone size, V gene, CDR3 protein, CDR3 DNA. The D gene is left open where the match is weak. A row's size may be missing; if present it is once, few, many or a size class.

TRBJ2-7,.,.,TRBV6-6,CASSYSLGAREQYF,TGTGCCAGCAGTTACTCTCTGGGGGCCAGGGAGCAGTACTTC
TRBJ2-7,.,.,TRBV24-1,CATSDPLGDRGYEQYF,TGTGCCACCAGTGATCCCCTCGGGGACCGGGGGTACGAGCAGTACTTC
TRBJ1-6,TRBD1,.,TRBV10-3,CAISRLQGANSPLHF,TGTGCCATCAGCAGACTACAGGGGGCTAATTCACCCCTCCACTTT
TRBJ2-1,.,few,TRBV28,CASSPVGALRNEQFF,TGTGCCAGCAGCCCCGTAGGGGCCCTTAGGAATGAGCAGTTCTTC
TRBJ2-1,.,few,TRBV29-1,CSVDGSYNEQFF,TGCAGCGTTGACGGCTCCTACAATGAGCAGTTCTTC
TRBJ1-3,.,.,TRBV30,CAWTTGYGDTIYF,TGTGCCTGGACCACAGGGTATGGAGACACCATATATTTT
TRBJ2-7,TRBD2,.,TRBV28,CASSPWGLAGVFEQYF,TGTGCCAGCAGTCCATGGGGACTAGCGGGAGTTTTCGAGCAGTACTTC
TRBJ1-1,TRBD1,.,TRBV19,CATTPVQGVDTEAFF,TGTGCCACGACGCCTGTACAGGGGGTTGACACTGAAGCTTTCTTT
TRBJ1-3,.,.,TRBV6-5,CASSYGGYGNTIYF,TGTGCCAGCAGTTACGGAGGGTATGGAAACACCATATATTTT
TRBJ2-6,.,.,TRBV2,CASTAWGLTGANVLTF,TGTGCCAGCACCGCGTGGGGGCTCACTGGGGCCAACGTCCTGACTTTC
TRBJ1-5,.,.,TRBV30,CAWGRISNQPQHF,TGTGCCTGGGGGAGGATTAGCAATCAGCCCCAGCATTTT
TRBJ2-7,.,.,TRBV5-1,CASSLAGGRTYEQYF,TGCGCCAGCAGCTTGGCCGGAGGACGCACCTACGAGCAGTACTTC
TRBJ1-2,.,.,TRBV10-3,CAISLQGSNYGYTF,TGTGCCATCTCTTTACAGGGCTCTAACTATGGCTACACCTTC
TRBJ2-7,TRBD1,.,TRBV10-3,CASRDRGHEQYF,TGTGCCAGCCGGGACAGGGGCCACGAGCAGTACTTC
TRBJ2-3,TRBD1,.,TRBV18,CASSQRTGLDTQYF,TGTGCCAGCTCACAGCGGACAGGATTGGATACGCAGTATTTT
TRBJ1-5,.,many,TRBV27,CASAEGHSNQPQHF,TGTGCCAGCGCGGAGGGGCATAGCAATCAGCCCCAGCATTTT
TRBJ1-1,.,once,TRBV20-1,CSASGGSMNTEAFF,TGCAGTGCTAGTGGGGGCAGCATGAACACTGAAGCTTTCTTT
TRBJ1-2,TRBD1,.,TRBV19,CASSTQGDYGYTF,TGTGCCAGTAGTACACAGGGGGACTATGGCTACACCTTC
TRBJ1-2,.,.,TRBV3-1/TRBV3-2,CASSQPDSYGYTF,TGTGCCAGCAGCCAACCAGATTCCTATGGCTACACCTTC
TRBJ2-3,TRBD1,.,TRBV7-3,CASSIGGQGPDTQYF,TGTGCCAGCAGTATAGGGGGACAGGGACCAGATACGCAGTATTTT
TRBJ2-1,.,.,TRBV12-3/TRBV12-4,CASSTKYNEQFF,TGTGCCAGCAGCACAAAATACAATGAGCAGTTCTTC
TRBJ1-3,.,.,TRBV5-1,CASGQDPSGNTIYF,TGCGCCAGTGGGCAAGACCCCTCTGGAAACACCATATATTTT
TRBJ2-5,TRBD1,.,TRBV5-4,CASSSTGYQETQYF,TGTGCCAGCAGCTCGACAGGGTACCAAGAGACCCAGTACTTC
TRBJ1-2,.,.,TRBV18,CASSPLAREGYTF,TGTGCCAGCTCGCCACTAGCGAGGGAGGGCTACACCTTC
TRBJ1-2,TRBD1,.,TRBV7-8,CASSSGQGAVHGYTF,TGTGCCAGCAGCTCTGGACAGGGGGCGGTCCATGGCTACACCTTC
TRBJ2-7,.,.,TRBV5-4,CASSLGGRASYEQYF,TGTGCCAGCAGCTTGGGTGGCAGGGCCTCCTACGAGCAGTACTTC
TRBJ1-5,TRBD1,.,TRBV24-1,CATSATGQGDNQPQHF,TGTGCCACCAGTGCAACAGGACAGGGTGACAATCAGCCCCAGCATTTT
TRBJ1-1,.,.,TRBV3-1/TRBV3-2,CASSEGGQNTEAFF,TGTGCCAGCAGCGAAGGGGGGCAGAACACTGAAGCTTTCTTT
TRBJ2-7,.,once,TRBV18,CASSPQPPAVSYEQYF,TGTGCCAGCTCACCACAACCTCCAGCGGTGTCCTACGAGCAGTACTTC
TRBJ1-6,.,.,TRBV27,CASTTAGGNPPLHF,TGTGCCAGCACTACCGCGGGGGGGAATCCACCCCTCCACTTT
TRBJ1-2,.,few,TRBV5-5,CASSSLELNYGYTF,TGTGCCAGCAGCTCGCTGGAGCTGAACTATGGCTACACCTTC
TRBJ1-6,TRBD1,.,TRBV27,CASSRQGANSPLHF,TGTGCCAGCTCCCGACAGGGGGCAAATTCACCCCTCCACTTT
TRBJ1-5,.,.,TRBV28,CASSFPTGDNQPQHF,TGTGCCAGCAGTTTCCCCACGGGGGACAATCAGCCCCAGCATTTT
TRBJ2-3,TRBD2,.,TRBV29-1,CSVVGGTSGPTDTQYF,TGCAGCGTTGTAGGGGGGACTAGCGGCCCCACAGATACGCAGTATTTT
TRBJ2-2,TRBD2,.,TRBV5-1,CASSLIAGDDTGELFF,TGCGCCAGCAGCTTGATAGCGGGAGACGACACCGGGGAGCTGTTTTTT